These T cell receptor beta chains were read from a single sample in a study of CD8 T cells in Susac syndrome. TCRdb analysed the immunoSEQ multiplex PCR reads with MiXCR anew, one entry per CDR3 protein. The data hold 200,000 to 300,000 distinct CDR3 sequences, with 96% observed a single time. Sequencing was carried out using CD4+ T cells from PBMCs. Source of these receptors: a human donor with Susac syndrome. Each CDR3 is given with its conserved first and last residue. The D gene is left open where the match is weak. Clone size, where shown, is once, few, many, or a class for clones that have expanded.

V gene: TRBV20-1; D gene: .; clone size: .; J gene: TRBJ1-1; CDR3 protein: CSAEGVLNTEAFF; CDR3 DNA: TGCAGTGCCGAAGGGGTGTTGAACACTGAAGCTTTCTTT
V gene: TRBV19; D gene: TRBD2; clone size: .; J gene: TRBJ2-1; CDR3 protein: CASSPRGAGMSSYNEQFF; CDR3 DNA: TGTGCCAGTAGTCCACGAGGAGCGGGGATGAGCTCCTACAATGAGCAGTTCTTC
V gene: TRBV24-1; D gene: .; clone size: .; J gene: TRBJ2-3; CDR3 protein: CATSESVSPPTSTDTQYF; CDR3 DNA: TGTGCCACCAGTGAATCTGTCAGTCCTCCGACTAGCACAGATACGCAGTATTTT
V gene: TRBV30; D gene: .; clone size: once; J gene: TRBJ2-3; CDR3 protein: CAWITPDTQYF; CDR3 DNA: TGTGCCTGGATCACGCCAGATACGCAGTATTTT
V gene: TRBV28; D gene: .; clone size: .; J gene: TRBJ2-7; CDR3 protein: CASGLLNFYEQYF; CDR3 DNA: TGTGCCAGCGGACTACTTAATTTCTACGAGCAGTACTTC
V gene: TRBV7-3; D gene: .; clone size: once; J gene: TRBJ2-1; CDR3 protein: CASLISTSRYNEQFF; CDR3 DNA: TGTGCCAGCCTAATTTCTACTAGTAGGTACAATGAGCAGTTCTTC
V gene: TRBV19; D gene: .; clone size: .; J gene: TRBJ2-1; CDR3 protein: CASSQDRDSYNEQFF; CDR3 DNA: TGTGCCAGTAGCCAAGACCGGGACTCCTACAATGAGCAGTTCTTC
V gene: TRBV18; D gene: TRBD2; clone size: few; J gene: TRBJ2-3; CDR3 protein: CASSLAGGTTDTQYF; CDR3 DNA: TGTGCCAGCTCACTAGCGGGAGGAACGACAGATACGCAGTATTTT
V gene: TRBV12-3/TRBV12-4; D gene: .; clone size: once; J gene: TRBJ2-2; CDR3 protein: CASAWGGNTGELFF; CDR3 DNA: TGTGCCAGCGCCTGGGGTGGGAACACCGGGGAGCTGTTTTTT
V gene: TRBV3-1; D gene: .; clone size: .; J gene: TRBJ2-5; CDR3 protein: CASSPGVGETQYF; CDR3 DNA: TGTGCCAGCAGCCCGGGAGTCGGTGAGACCCAGTACTTC
V gene: TRBV12-5; D gene: .; clone size: .; J gene: TRBJ2-5; CDR3 protein: CASGLVSWETQYF; CDR3 DNA: TGTGCTAGTGGTTTGGTTAGTTGGGAGACCCAGTACTTC
V gene: TRBV5-6; D gene: .; clone size: .; J gene: TRBJ1-2; CDR3 protein: CASSLSGTDNYGYTF; CDR3 DNA: TGTGCCAGCAGCTTGAGCGGGACGGATAACTATGGCTACACCTTC
V gene: TRBV5-1; D gene: TRBD1; clone size: .; J gene: TRBJ1-5; CDR3 protein: CASSLGEGANNQPQHF; CDR3 DNA: TGCGCCAGCAGCTTGGGGGAGGGGGCGAACAATCAGCCCCAGCATTTT
V gene: TRBV30; D gene: .; clone size: .; J gene: TRBJ1-2; CDR3 protein: CAWSVQSGIGYGYTF; CDR3 DNA: TGTGCCTGGAGTGTTCAATCAGGGATAGGTTATGGCTACACCTTC
V gene: TRBV7-9; D gene: .; clone size: .; J gene: TRBJ2-3; CDR3 protein: CASSGQTVTDTQYF; CDR3 DNA: TGTGCCAGCAGCGGTCAGACAGTCACAGATACGCAGTATTTT
V gene: TRBV24-1; D gene: .; clone size: .; J gene: TRBJ2-5; CDR3 protein: CATSESQETQYF; CDR3 DNA: TGTGCCACCAGTGAATCTCAAGAGACCCAGTACTTC
V gene: TRBV9; D gene: .; clone size: .; J gene: TRBJ2-5; CDR3 protein: CASSVADLGHLKETQYF; CDR3 DNA: TGTGCCAGCAGCGTAGCTGATCTGGGACATCTAAAAGAGACCCAGTACTTC
V gene: TRBV6-5; D gene: .; clone size: .; J gene: TRBJ2-3; CDR3 protein: CASSYSRRRVGNTDTQYF; CDR3 DNA: TGTGCCAGCAGTTACTCTAGACGACGGGTTGGGAACACAGATACGCAGTATTTT
V gene: TRBV28; D gene: .; clone size: .; J gene: TRBJ1-5; CDR3 protein: CASSFSSAGDQPQHF; CDR3 DNA: TGTGCCAGCAGTTTCTCGAGTGCGGGGGATCAGCCCCAGCATTTT
V gene: TRBV27; D gene: TRBD2; clone size: .; J gene: TRBJ2-7; CDR3 protein: CASSSPLAGAYEQYF; CDR3 DNA: TGTGCCAGCAGTTCCCCTCTAGCGGGGGCCTACGAGCAGTACTTC
V gene: TRBV11-3; D gene: .; clone size: .; J gene: TRBJ1-1; CDR3 protein: CASSTSLGSTEAFF; CDR3 DNA: TGTGCCAGCAGCACATCCTTGGGGAGCACTGAAGCTTTCTTT
V gene: TRBV3-1; D gene: .; clone size: .; J gene: TRBJ2-1; CDR3 protein: CASSLRQAPYNEQFF; CDR3 DNA: TGTGCCAGCAGCCTCAGACAGGCACCCTACAATGAGCAGTTCTTC
V gene: TRBV3-1; D gene: TRBD1; clone size: .; J gene: TRBJ2-3; CDR3 protein: CASSQVRRTGELNTQYF; CDR3 DNA: TGTGCCAGCAGCCAAGTACGTCGGACAGGGGAACTGAATACGCAGTATTTT
V gene: TRBV7-2; D gene: .; clone size: .; J gene: TRBJ2-1; CDR3 protein: CASSSRPGPSYNEQFF; CDR3 DNA: TGTGCCAGCAGTTCCCGCCCGGGACCTTCCTACAATGAGCAGTTCTTC
V gene: TRBV6-6; D gene: TRBD1; clone size: .; J gene: TRBJ1-2; CDR3 protein: CASSYGTENTNYGYTF; CDR3 DNA: TGTGCCAGCAGTTACGGGACAGAAAATACTAACTATGGCTACACCTTC